A selection of T cell receptor beta chains follows, all from one sample in a study of cytomegalovirus exposure and HLA in healthy donors. Clones were read by immunoSEQ multiplex PCR, and TCRdb kept only the in-frame ones, dropping some. This repertoire shows 150,000 to 200,000 clones, roughly 85% found once; its top ten account for approximately 1.6%. Sequencing input: PBMCs. These receptors originate from a male donor in good health and CMV-seronegative. Each CDR3 is given with its conserved first and last residue. The order of the fields is CDR3 DNA, CDR3 protein, V gene, clone size, D gene, J gene. A D gene is named only where the DNA matches it firmly. Clone size is shown for a subset of rows, as once, few, many or a class of expanded clone.

CDR3nt: TGCAGCGTTTTTTCAGACTACGAGCAGTACTTC; CDR3aa: CSVFSDYEQYF; v_gene: TRBV29-1; abundance: NA; d_gene: NA; j_gene: TRBJ2-7
CDR3nt: TGTGCCAGCAGCCCCCAATTCGGGGGAGGCGGTGCTGGGGCCAACGTCCTGACTTTC; CDR3aa: CASSPQFGGGGAGANVLTF; v_gene: TRBV5-4; abundance: NA; d_gene: NA; j_gene: TRBJ2-6
CDR3nt: TGTGCCAGCAGCGTAGGCCCCGGGTCGGGGGAGACCCAGTACTTC; CDR3aa: CASSVGPGSGETQYF; v_gene: TRBV9; abundance: NA; d_gene: NA; j_gene: TRBJ2-5
CDR3nt: TGCGCCAGCAGCTCGACTAGCGATTGGGAAAATGAGCAGTTCTTC; CDR3aa: CASSSTSDWENEQFF; v_gene: TRBV10-1; abundance: NA; d_gene: TRBD2; j_gene: TRBJ2-1
CDR3nt: TGTGCCAGCAGCTTAAGTGGGAGCTCCTACAATGAGCAGTTCTTC; CDR3aa: CASSLSGSSYNEQFF; v_gene: TRBV7-3; abundance: NA; d_gene: NA; j_gene: TRBJ2-1
CDR3nt: TGTGCCAGCAGTTCACAGGCGTCTGGGGCCAACGTCCTGACTTTC; CDR3aa: CASSSQASGANVLTF; v_gene: TRBV6-5; abundance: NA; d_gene: NA; j_gene: TRBJ2-6
CDR3nt: TGTGCCAGTAGTACCAGGACAGGGAATCAGCCCCAGCATTTT; CDR3aa: CASSTRTGNQPQHF; v_gene: TRBV19; abundance: NA; d_gene: TRBD1; j_gene: TRBJ1-5
CDR3nt: TGTGCCAGCAGTGAAGCGGGGCTAGGAACAGATACGCAGTATTTT; CDR3aa: CASSEAGLGTDTQYF; v_gene: TRBV2; abundance: NA; d_gene: NA; j_gene: TRBJ2-3
CDR3nt: TGTGCCATCAGTCGCCCCCCTAGTAACGAGCAGTACTTC; CDR3aa: CAISRPPSNEQYF; v_gene: TRBV10-3; abundance: once; d_gene: NA; j_gene: TRBJ2-7
CDR3nt: TGTGCCAGCAGCGGGAGCGGGGGCCCTTACGAGCAGTACTTC; CDR3aa: CASSGSGGPYEQYF; v_gene: TRBV5-4; abundance: NA; d_gene: TRBD2; j_gene: TRBJ2-7
CDR3nt: TGTGCCAGCAGATGGAGGGGGGGCCAAGAGACCCAGTACTTC; CDR3aa: CASRWRGGQETQYF; v_gene: TRBV6-6; abundance: NA; d_gene: NA; j_gene: TRBJ2-5
CDR3nt: TGTGCCAGCAAATCGCAAGACAGCCTAAATGAAAAACTGTTTTTT; CDR3aa: CASKSQDSLNEKLFF; v_gene: TRBV6-6; abundance: NA; d_gene: NA; j_gene: TRBJ1-4
CDR3nt: TGTGCCAGCAGCGCCCGGCAGGGGGCCGACCATTGGCGCAATCAGCCCCAGCATTTT; CDR3aa: CASSARQGADHWRNQPQHF; v_gene: TRBV9; abundance: NA; d_gene: TRBD1; j_gene: TRBJ1-5
CDR3nt: TGTGCCAGTAGTACCCAAAACTTTCCCCCTTATGGGCCCACTGAAGCTTTCTTT; CDR3aa: CASSTQNFPPYGPTEAFF; v_gene: TRBV19; abundance: NA; d_gene: NA; j_gene: TRBJ1-1
CDR3nt: TGTGCCAGCAGTAGCTTTAGGGAGGTTGAAGCTTTCTTT; CDR3aa: CASSSFREVEAFF; v_gene: TRBV19; abundance: NA; d_gene: NA; j_gene: TRBJ1-1
CDR3nt: TGTGCCAGCAGTGAAGCTTCAGGGGGAGGTGGCTACACCTTC; CDR3aa: CASSEASGGGGYTF; v_gene: TRBV2; abundance: NA; d_gene: TRBD1; j_gene: TRBJ1-2
CDR3nt: TGTGCCAGCAGTTACTCGGTGGTTGGGCGCCGCCGCGACACTGAAGCTTTCTTT; CDR3aa: CASSYSVVGRRRDTEAFF; v_gene: TRBV6-8; abundance: few; d_gene: NA; j_gene: TRBJ1-1
CDR3nt: TGTGCCAGCAGGCCGACAGTTCAAGAGACCCAGTACTTC; CDR3aa: CASRPTVQETQYF; v_gene: TRBV27; abundance: NA; d_gene: NA; j_gene: TRBJ2-5
CDR3nt: TGTGCCAGCCCGATGTGTGAGGGCCCCTATGGCTACACCTTC; CDR3aa: CASPMCEGPYGYTF; v_gene: TRBV6-5; abundance: NA; d_gene: NA; j_gene: TRBJ1-2
CDR3nt: TGTGCCAGCAGCTTAATTATCGGGAGGGCCCCCCCAGATACGCAGTATTTT; CDR3aa: CASSLIIGRAPPDTQYF; v_gene: TRBV7-2; abundance: NA; d_gene: TRBD2; j_gene: TRBJ2-3
CDR3nt: TGTGCCAGCAGTTACGGGGCAGCTAACTATGGCTACACCTTC; CDR3aa: CASSYGAANYGYTF; v_gene: TRBV6-5; abundance: few; d_gene: NA; j_gene: TRBJ1-2
CDR3nt: TGTGCCAGCAGCCTCGGGACTCAAAACATTCAGTACTTC; CDR3aa: CASSLGTQNIQYF; v_gene: TRBV11-2; abundance: NA; d_gene: NA; j_gene: TRBJ2-4